The 4 T cell receptor beta chains given below trace back to one sample, sequenced in a study of shared clonotypes between healthy human individuals. TCRdb keeps only in-frame clones here, not all; method: immunoSEQ multiplex PCR. The sample consists of 2 million to 2.5 million clones, 90% to 96% of them appearing once. The sample comprised naive CD4+ T cells sorted from blood. Subset indicated: CD45RA+ positively selected. All receptors come from a man between 18 and 35 years old in good health.

The V call is TRBV5-1, the J call TRBJ2-2; 7 bases are shared with TRBD1. This CDR3 is 15 amino acids long. The germline gives CDR1 SGHRS, CDR2 YFSETQ. V dropped 2 bases and J dropped 1; count of bases not matched to a gene: 2. CDR3 bases: TGCGCCAGCAGCTTTGACAGGGTGAACACCGGGGAGCTGTTTTTT. Its translation is CASSFDRVNTGELFF.

The J gene is TRBJ2-1, the V gene TRBV27; no clear D. Germline V gene data show CDR1 as MNHEY and CDR2 as SMNVEV (reference sequence). The CDR3 extends over 16 amino acids. Trimming pared 6 bases from V and 0 bases from J, leaving 15 bases between. In DNA form, the CDR3 reads TGTGCCAGCAGGTCCCTCGAGCGTAGCTCCTACAATGAGCAGTTCTTC. As protein: CASRSLERSSYNEQFF.

This chain links TRBV25-1 with TRBJ2-5; TRBD1 agrees at 7 bases. In germline, CDR1 is MGHDK, CDR2 SYGVNS. The CDR3 is 15 residues long. Trimming at V came to 3 bases and at J to 9 bases, leaving 13 bases not matched to a gene. CDR3 nucleotides: TGTGCCAGCAGTGAGATAACAGGGGTAAACTCGGCCCAGTACTTC. It yields the protein CASSEITGVNSAQYF.

The chain joins TRBV5-5 to TRBJ2-7, with D perhaps TRBD1 (6 bases). The CDR3 is made up of 13 amino acids. The germline V gene has CDR1 SGHKS and CDR2 YYEKEE (reference sequence). V was pared by 6 bases and J by 1 base, with 11 bases between. The CDR3 is CASISGQSYEQYF. CDR3 bases: TGTGCCAGCATCTCCGGACAGTCCTACGAGCAGTACTTC.